The entry below describes one T cell receptor (beta chain). Its antigen remains unknown. Sequencing used immunoSEQ multiplex PCR; TCRdb keeps in-frame clones, though not all of them. Altogether about 350,000 clones are present, 75% to 90% being singletons, with the ten largest covering about 10%. The data are from a study of Ad26.COV2.S vaccination and SARS-CoV-2 variants. Whole-study findings and limits: Measurement of non-spike TCR breadth gave similar results in vaccine and placebo recipients.

Treatment meaning: some 19 received Ad26.COV2.S at low or high dose, single or two shots; about five received placebo; per-sample allocation not given. Samples came from day 63 after the first vaccine or placebo injection. The origin of this receptor is a person aged 18 to 65 who received the Ad26.COV2.S COVID-19 vaccine or a placebo. The source material was peripheral blood, sampled in a trial of Ad26.COV2.S vaccine versus placebo.

As DNA, the CDR3 is TGTGCCAGCAGAGAGGGTGACAGGGGACTTCAGCCCCAGCATTTT. This encodes CASREGDRGLQPQHF. This chain links TRBV28 with TRBJ1-5, with 8 bases that match TRBD1. Germline CDR1 MDHEN, CDR2 SYDVKM. CDR3 length: 15 amino acids. The ends lost 6 bases at V and 6 bases at J; junction bases unmatched: 10.